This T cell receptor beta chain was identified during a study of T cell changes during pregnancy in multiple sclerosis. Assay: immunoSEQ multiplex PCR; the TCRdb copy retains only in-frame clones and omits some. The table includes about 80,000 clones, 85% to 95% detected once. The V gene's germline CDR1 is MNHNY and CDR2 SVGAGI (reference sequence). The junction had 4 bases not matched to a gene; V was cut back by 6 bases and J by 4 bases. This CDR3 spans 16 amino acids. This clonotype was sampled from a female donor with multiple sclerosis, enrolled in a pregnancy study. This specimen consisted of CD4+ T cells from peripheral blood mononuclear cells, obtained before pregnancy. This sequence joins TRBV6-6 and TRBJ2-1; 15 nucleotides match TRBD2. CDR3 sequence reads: CASSSGTSGGYNEQFF. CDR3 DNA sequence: TGTGCCAGCAGCAGCGGGACTAGCGGGGGGTACAATGAGCAGTTCTTC.